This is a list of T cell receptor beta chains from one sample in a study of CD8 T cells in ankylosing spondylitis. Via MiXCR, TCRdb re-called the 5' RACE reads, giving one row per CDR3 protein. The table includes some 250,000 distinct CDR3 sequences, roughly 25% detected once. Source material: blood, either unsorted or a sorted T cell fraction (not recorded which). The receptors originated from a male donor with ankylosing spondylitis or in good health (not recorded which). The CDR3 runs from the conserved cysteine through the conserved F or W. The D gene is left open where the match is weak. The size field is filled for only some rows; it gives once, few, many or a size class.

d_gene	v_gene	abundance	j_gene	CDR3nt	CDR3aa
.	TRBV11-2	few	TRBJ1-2	TGTGCCAGCAGCCCACCTTGGGACATCTGGAACTATGGCTACACCTTC	CASSPPWDIWNYGYTF
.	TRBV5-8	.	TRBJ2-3	TGTGCCAGCACCCCGAGGACCGAAAGCACAGATACGCAGTATTTT	CASTPRTESTDTQYF
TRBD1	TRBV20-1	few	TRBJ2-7	TGCAGTGCCCGTCCCGGGACAGGGGACGAGCAGTACTTC	CSARPGTGDEQYF
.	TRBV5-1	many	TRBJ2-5	TGCGCCAGCAGCTGGAACGAAGAGACCCAGTACTTC	CASSWNEETQYF
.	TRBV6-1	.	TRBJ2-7	TGTGCCAGCACCCCATTACCAAAATTCTACGAGCAGTACTTC	CASTPLPKFYEQYF
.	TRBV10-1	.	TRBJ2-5	TGCGCCAGCAGTGAGTCGAGCGTAGAAGAGACCCAGTACTTC	CASSESSVEETQYF
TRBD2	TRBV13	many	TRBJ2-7	TGTGCCAGCAGCTCTCCATGGGTCAGCGGGGGCTCCGAGCAGTACTTC	CASSSPWVSGGSEQYF
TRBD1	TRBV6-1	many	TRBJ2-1	TGTGCCAGCAGTGACGAGGCTGGCCAGGGGGCTGACAATGAGCAGTTCTTC	CASSDEAGQGADNEQFF
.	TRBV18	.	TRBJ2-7	TGTGCCAGCTCACGGGAAGGGAGAATCTCTAAAGAGCAGTACTTC	CASSREGRISKEQYF
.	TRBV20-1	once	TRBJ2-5	TGCAGTGCTATTACAGGACTCAACCAAGAGACCCAGTACTTC	CSAITGLNQETQYF
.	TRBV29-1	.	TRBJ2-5	TGCAGCGTTGCACCCCGCTTCCAAGAGACCCAGTACTTC	CSVAPRFQETQYF
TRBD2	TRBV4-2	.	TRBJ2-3	TGTGCCAGCAGCCAAGCAATGGGGACTAGTGTGAGAGATACGCAGTATTTT	CASSQAMGTSVRDTQYF
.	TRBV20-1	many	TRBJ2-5	TGCAGTGCTAGCGGGGCTTACCAAGAGACCCAGTACTTC	CSASGAYQETQYF
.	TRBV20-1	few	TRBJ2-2	TGCAGTGCCACGGGACCGAGACCCGGGGAGCTGTTTTTT	CSATGPRPGELFF
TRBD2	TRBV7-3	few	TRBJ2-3	TGTGCCAGCAGCTTAAGGGGGGGGAACACAGATACGCAGTATTTT	CASSLRGGNTDTQYF